What follows describes a single T cell receptor beta chain. The data are from a study of blood T cell repertoires in COVID-19. Study in general: PBMCs, B-cell-depleted T cells, or T cells were the source of the cDNA or gDNA that made up the material.

The germline CDR1 and CDR2 sequences are MNHEY and SVGAGI. This CDR3 is 15 amino acids long. Trimming cost V 4 bases and J 2 bases, with 12 bases left between them. In the authors' workflow: From reference gene primer amplification, estimates of nucleated cell counts were derived. Assay used: immunoSEQ multiplex PCR; TCRdb lists only in-frame clones, some missing. V and J calls and clone size are given by that table; D and trimming were obtained from the DNA. The data show about 110,000 clones, 76% seen once. V is TRBV6-5 and J is TRBJ2-1, with D unclear. Sequenced input: peripheral blood. The sequence was collected from a woman of 80 years or more with acute or convalescent COVID-19. The CDR3 region is CASSLTRKTYNEQFF. CDR3 sequence (DNA): TGTGCCAGCAGTTTAACGAGGAAAACCTACAATGAGCAGTTCTTC.